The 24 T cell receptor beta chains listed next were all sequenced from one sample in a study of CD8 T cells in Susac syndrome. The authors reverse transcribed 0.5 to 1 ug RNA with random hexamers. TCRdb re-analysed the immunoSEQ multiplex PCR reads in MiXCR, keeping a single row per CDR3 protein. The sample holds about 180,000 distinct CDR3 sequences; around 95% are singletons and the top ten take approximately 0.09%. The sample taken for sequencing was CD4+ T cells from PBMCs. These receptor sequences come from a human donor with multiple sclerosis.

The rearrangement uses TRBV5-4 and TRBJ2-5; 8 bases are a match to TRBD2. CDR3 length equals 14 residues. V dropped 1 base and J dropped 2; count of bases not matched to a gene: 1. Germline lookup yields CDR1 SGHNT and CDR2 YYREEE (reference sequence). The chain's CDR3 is CASSLREGQETQYF. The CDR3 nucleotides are TGTGCCAGCAGCTTGCGGGAGGGACAAGAGACCCAGTACTTC.

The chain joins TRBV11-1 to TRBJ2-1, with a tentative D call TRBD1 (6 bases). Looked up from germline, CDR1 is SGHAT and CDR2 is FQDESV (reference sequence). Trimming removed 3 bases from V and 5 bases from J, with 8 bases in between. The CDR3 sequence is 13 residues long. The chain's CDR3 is CASSLDRNNEQFF. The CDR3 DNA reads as TGTGCCAGCAGCTTGGACAGAAACAATGAGCAGTTCTTC.

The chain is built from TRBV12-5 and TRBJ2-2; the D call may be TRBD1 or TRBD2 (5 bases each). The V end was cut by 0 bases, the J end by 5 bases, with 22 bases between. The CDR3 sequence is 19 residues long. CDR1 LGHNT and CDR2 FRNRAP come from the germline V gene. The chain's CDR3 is CASGLVLPSSQRGTGELFF. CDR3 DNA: TGTGCTAGTGGTTTGGTACTCCCGTCCTCCCAGAGGGGAACCGGGGAGCTGTTTTTT.

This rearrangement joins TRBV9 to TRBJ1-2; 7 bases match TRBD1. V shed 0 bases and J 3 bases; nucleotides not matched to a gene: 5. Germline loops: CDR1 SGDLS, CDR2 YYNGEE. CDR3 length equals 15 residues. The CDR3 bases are TGTGCCAGCAGCGTAGCGGGGGACAGATACTATGGCTACACCTTC. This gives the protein CASSVAGDRYYGYTF.

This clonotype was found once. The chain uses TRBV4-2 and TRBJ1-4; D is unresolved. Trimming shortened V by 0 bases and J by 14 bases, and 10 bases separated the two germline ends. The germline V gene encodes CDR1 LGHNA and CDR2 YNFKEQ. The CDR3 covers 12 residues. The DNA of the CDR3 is TGTGCCAGCAGCCAAGATGCGGGTGTGCTGTTTTTT. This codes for CASSQDAGVLFF.

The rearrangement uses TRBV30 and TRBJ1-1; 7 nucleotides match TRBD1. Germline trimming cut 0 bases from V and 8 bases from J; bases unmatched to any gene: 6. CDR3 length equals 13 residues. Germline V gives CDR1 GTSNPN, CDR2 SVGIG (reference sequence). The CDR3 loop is CAWSVQGTPEAFF. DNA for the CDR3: TGTGCCTGGAGTGTACAGGGGACACCCGAAGCTTTCTTT.

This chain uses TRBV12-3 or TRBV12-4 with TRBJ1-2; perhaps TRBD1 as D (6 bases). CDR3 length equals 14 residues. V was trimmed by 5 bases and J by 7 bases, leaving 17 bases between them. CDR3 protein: CASSPQGWVPGYTF. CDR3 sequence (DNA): TGTGCCAGCAGTCCACAGGGCTGGGTCCCTGGCTACACCTTC.

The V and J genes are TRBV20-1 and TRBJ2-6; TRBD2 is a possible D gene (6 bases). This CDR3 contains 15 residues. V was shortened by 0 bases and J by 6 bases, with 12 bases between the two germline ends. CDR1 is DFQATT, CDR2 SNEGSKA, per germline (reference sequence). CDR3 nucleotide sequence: TGCAGTGCTAGAGATCAACGCGGGGTGGCCAACGTCCTGACTTTC. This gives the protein CSARDQRGVANVLTF.

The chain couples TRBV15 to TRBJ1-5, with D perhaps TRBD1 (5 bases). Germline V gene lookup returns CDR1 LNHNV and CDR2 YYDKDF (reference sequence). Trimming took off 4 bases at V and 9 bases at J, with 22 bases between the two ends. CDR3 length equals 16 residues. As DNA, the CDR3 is TGTGCCACCAGCACCGGGACCCACGGGGACGGGGGGCCCCAGCATTTT. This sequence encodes CATSTGTHGDGGPQHF.

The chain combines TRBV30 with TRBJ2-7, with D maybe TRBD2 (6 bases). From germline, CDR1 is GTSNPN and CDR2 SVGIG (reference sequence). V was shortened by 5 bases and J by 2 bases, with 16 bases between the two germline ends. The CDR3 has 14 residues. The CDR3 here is CAWGGADSTYEQYF. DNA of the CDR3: TGTGCCTGGGGCGGGGCCGACAGTACCTACGAGCAGTACTTC.

This chain's CDR3 is CASSSREGTDTQYF. The DNA of the CDR3 is TGTGCCAGCAGCTCCCGGGAGGGCACAGATACGCAGTATTTT. The rearrangement links TRBV7-8 to TRBJ2-3; 7 bases match TRBD2. Germline V gene sequence: CDR1 SGHVS, CDR2 FQNEAQ. CDR3 length: 14 amino acids. V lost 4 bases, J lost 1 base, and 2 bases stayed unmatched.

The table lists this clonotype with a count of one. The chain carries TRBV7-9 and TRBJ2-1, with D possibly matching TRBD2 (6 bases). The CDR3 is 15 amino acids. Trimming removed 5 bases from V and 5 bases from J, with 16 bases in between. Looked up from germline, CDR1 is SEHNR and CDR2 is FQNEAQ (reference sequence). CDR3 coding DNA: TGTGCCAGCAGCACACTAGCCGGGTTAAACAATGAGCAGTTCTTC. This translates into CASSTLAGLNNEQFF.

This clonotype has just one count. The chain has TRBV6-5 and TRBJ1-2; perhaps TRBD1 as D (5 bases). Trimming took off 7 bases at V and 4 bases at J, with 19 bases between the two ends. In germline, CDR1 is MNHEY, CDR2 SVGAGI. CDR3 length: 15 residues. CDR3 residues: CASIPLGEPTYGYTF. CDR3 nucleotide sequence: TGTGCCAGCATTCCCCTGGGGGAGCCCACCTATGGCTACACCTTC.

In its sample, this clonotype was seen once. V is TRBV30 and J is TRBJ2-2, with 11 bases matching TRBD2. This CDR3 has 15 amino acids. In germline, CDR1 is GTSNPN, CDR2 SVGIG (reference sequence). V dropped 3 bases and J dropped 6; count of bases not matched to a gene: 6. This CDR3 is CAWSPGLAVAGELFF. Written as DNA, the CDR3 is TGTGCCTGGAGCCCGGGACTAGCGGTCGCCGGGGAGCTGTTTTTT.

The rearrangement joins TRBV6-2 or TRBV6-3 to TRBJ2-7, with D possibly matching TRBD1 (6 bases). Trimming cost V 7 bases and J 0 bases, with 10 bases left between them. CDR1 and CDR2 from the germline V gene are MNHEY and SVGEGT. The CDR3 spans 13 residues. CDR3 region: CASTRTASYEQYF. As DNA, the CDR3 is TGTGCCAGCACCCGGACAGCCTCCTACGAGCAGTACTTC.

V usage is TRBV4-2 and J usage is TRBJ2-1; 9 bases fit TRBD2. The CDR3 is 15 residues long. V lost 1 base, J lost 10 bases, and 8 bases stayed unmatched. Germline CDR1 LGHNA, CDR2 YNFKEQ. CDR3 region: CASSQVAGGPPEQFF. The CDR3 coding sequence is TGTGCCAGCAGCCAAGTGGCGGGGGGGCCGCCCGAGCAGTTCTTC.

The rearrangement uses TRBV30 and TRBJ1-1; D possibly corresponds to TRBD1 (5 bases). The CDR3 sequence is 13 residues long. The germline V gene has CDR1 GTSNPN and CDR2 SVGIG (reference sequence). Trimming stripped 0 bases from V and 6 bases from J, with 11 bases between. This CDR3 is CAWSVFGGAEAFF. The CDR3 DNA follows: TGTGCCTGGAGTGTCTTTGGAGGGGCTGAAGCTTTCTTT.

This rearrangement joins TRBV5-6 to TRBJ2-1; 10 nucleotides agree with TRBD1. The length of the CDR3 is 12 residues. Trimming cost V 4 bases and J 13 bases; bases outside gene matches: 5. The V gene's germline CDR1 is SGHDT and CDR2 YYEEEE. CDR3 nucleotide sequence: TGTGCCAGCAGCCTGACAGGGGGCGGTCAGTTCTTC. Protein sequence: CASSLTGGGQFF.

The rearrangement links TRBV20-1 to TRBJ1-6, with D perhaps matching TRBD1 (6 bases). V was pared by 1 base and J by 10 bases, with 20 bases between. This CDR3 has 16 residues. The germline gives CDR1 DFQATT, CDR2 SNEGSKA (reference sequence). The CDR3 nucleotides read TGCAGTGCTAGAGTGGCAGGGGACCATGGGGCCTCACCCCTCCACTTT. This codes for CSARVAGDHGASPLHF.

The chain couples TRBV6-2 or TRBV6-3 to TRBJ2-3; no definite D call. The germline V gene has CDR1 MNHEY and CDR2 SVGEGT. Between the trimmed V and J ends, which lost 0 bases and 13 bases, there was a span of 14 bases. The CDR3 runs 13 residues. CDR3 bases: TGTGCCAGCAGTTACTCGAACTTGATTAAGAAGTATTTT. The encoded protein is CASSYSNLIKKYF.

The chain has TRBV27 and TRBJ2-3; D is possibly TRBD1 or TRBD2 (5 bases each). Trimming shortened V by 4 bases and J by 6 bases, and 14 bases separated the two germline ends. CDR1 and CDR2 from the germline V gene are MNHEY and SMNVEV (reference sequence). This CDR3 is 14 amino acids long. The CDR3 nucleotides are TGTGCCAGCAGTTACAGGAGAGGCGGGGATACGCAGTATTTT. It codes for CASSYRRGGDTQYF.

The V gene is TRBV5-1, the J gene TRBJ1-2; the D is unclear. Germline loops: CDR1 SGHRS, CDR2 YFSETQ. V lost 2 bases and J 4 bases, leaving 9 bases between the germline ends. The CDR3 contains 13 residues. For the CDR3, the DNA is TGCGCCAGCAGCTTCGAGCCGTTCTATGGCTACACCTTC. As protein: CASSFEPFYGYTF. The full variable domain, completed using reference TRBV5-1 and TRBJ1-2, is KAGVTQTPRYLIKTRGQQVTLSCSPISGHRSVSWYQQTPGQGLQFLFEYFSETQRNKGNFPGRFSGRQFSNSRSEMNVSTLELGDSALYLCASSFEPFYGYTFGSGTRLTVV.

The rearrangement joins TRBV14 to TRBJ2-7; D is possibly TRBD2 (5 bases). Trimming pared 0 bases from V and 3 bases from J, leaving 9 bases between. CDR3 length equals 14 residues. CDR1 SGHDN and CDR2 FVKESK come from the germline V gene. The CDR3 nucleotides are TGTGCCAGCAGCCAAGAACTAGGGCTCTACGAGCAGTACTTC. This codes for CASSQELGLYEQYF.

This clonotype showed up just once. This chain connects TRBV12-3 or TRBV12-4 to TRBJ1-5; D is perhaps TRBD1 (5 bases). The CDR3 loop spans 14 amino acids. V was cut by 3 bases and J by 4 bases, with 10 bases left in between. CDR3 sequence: CASSLGPRNQPQHF. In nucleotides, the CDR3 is TGTGCCAGCAGTTTGGGACCAAGGAATCAGCCCCAGCATTTT.